The clone carrying this T cell receptor beta chain was detected only a few times. The antigen remains unidentified. Here the CDR3 omits its conserved ending phenylalanine or tryptophan, so a read error is the likely source. This sample was taken from a study of tumor and adjacent non-tumor tissue in lung cancer. Study observations and caveats: Patients with more diverse tumor TCRs had worse survival. In normal lung, the top 100 clones were significantly more dominant than in tumor.

CDR3 size: 12 residues. V was pared by 6 bases and J by 7 bases, with 6 bases of the junction left unmatched. RNA was extracted from bulk tissue without any cell sorting. The normal lung tissue was taken more than 3 cm from the tumor edge. Newly diagnosed lung cancer patients had thoracic surgery in China, August–late 2014, without prior chemotherapy. Three rounds of nested PCR, following a modified ARM-PCR protocol, produced the TCRbeta library. One entry per CDR3 protein, called by TCRdb with MiXCR from the multiplex PCR reads. The sample has roughly 44,000 distinct CDR3 sequences; roughly 60% are singletons.

The rearrangement uses TRBV12-3 or TRBV12-4 and TRBJ2-7; the match to TRBD2 covers 7 bases. The source material was distant non-tumor lung tissue. This TCR was recovered from a woman aged 40 to 50 with non-small cell lung cancer. The CDR3 loop is CASSPYSGEQYL. DNA of the CDR3: TGTGCCAGCAGCCCATATAGCGGGGAGCAGTACCTC.